These T cell receptor beta chains were read from a single sample in a study of shared clonotypes between healthy human individuals. The table came from immunoSEQ multiplex PCR; TCRdb's copy has only in-frame clones and leaves some out. The table includes about 2 million clones, approximately 94% detected once. Material for sequencing was naive CD8+ T cells sorted from blood. These receptors were taken from a man between 18 and 29 years old in good health. Each CDR3 is given with its conserved first and last residue. The D gene is left open where the match is weak. A row's size may be missing; if present it is once, few, many or a size class.

CDR3 DNA: TGTGCCAGCAGTCCCCTCGGCCTGGGGACCCAGTACTTC
CDR3 protein: CASSPLGLGTQYF
clone size: -
D gene: -
J gene: TRBJ2-5
V gene: TRBV27

CDR3 DNA: TGTGCCAGCAGCTCAATGCGCCTCACTGAAGCTTTCTTT
CDR3 protein: CASSSMRLTEAFF
clone size: -
D gene: -
J gene: TRBJ1-1
V gene: TRBV11-2

CDR3 DNA: TGTGCCAGCAGCCTTATCCTCGGGTCACCCCTCCACTTT
CDR3 protein: CASSLILGSPLHF
clone size: -
D gene: -
J gene: TRBJ1-6
V gene: TRBV27

CDR3 DNA: TGTGCCAGCAGGCCTAGCGGGGATTACAATGAGCAGTTCTTC
CDR3 protein: CASRPSGDYNEQFF
clone size: -
D gene: TRBD2
J gene: TRBJ2-1
V gene: TRBV27

CDR3 DNA: TGTGCCAGCAGCCAAGCAGGGACAGGGTGGGCCCAAGAGACCCAGTACTTC
CDR3 protein: CASSQAGTGWAQETQYF
clone size: -
D gene: TRBD1
J gene: TRBJ2-5
V gene: TRBV14

CDR3 DNA: TGTGCCAGCAGCTTAGAAACCACCGGGGAGCTGTTTTTT
CDR3 protein: CASSLETTGELFF
clone size: -
D gene: -
J gene: TRBJ2-2
V gene: TRBV7-6

CDR3 DNA: TGTGCCAGCAGCGTAGGCGGGAACAGCTACGAGCAGTACTTC
CDR3 protein: CASSVGGNSYEQYF
clone size: -
D gene: -
J gene: TRBJ2-7
V gene: TRBV9

CDR3 DNA: TGTGCCAGCAGGCTTGAGGGAGCTTATCAGCCCCAGCATTTT
CDR3 protein: CASRLEGAYQPQHF
clone size: -
D gene: -
J gene: TRBJ1-5
V gene: TRBV27

CDR3 DNA: TGCGCCAGCAGCTTGCGGAAGGCGGAAGAGACCCAGTACTTC
CDR3 protein: CASSLRKAEETQYF
clone size: -
D gene: -
J gene: TRBJ2-5
V gene: TRBV5-1

CDR3 DNA: TGTGCCAGCAGCCCCCTAGCGGGGGGTGGCGAGCAGTACTTC
CDR3 protein: CASSPLAGGGEQYF
clone size: -
D gene: TRBD2
J gene: TRBJ2-7
V gene: TRBV13

CDR3 DNA: TGTGCCAGCAGCCGTATTGGGGACGCCCCCTACGAGCAGTACTTC
CDR3 protein: CASSRIGDAPYEQYF
clone size: -
D gene: -
J gene: TRBJ2-7
V gene: TRBV7-6

CDR3 DNA: TGCGCCAGCAGCTTGGCTCTTAGCGGGGGCAACACCGGGGAGCTGTTTTTT
CDR3 protein: CASSLALSGGNTGELFF
clone size: -
D gene: TRBD2
J gene: TRBJ2-2
V gene: TRBV5-1

CDR3 DNA: TGTGCCAGCTCACCAGGACAGGGGACCGGGGAGCTGTTTTTT
CDR3 protein: CASSPGQGTGELFF
clone size: few
D gene: TRBD1
J gene: TRBJ2-2
V gene: TRBV18